This T cell receptor beta chain was recorded in a study of cytomegalovirus exposure and HLA in healthy donors. PCR used 60 Vbeta primers and 13 Jbeta primers. Profiled with immunoSEQ multiplex PCR; TCRdb holds only in-frame clones, not every one. The data hold 150,000 to 200,000 clones, with approximately 88% observed a single time. Germline CDR1 SGHRS, CDR2 YFSETQ. The CDR3 totals 20 residues. The V segment lost 3 bases and the J segment 1 base; nucleotides outside the gene matches: 14. The sequence came from a woman between 45 and 60 years old in good health and CMV-seropositive. The genes are TRBV5-1 and TRBJ2-3; TRBD2 matches at 13 bases. The sample consisted of PBMCs. The CDR3 DNA is TGCGCCAGCAGCTCCCAACGAAAGACCGGACTAGCGGGGGGCACAGATACGCAGTATTTT. This codes for CASSSQRKTGLAGGTDTQYF.